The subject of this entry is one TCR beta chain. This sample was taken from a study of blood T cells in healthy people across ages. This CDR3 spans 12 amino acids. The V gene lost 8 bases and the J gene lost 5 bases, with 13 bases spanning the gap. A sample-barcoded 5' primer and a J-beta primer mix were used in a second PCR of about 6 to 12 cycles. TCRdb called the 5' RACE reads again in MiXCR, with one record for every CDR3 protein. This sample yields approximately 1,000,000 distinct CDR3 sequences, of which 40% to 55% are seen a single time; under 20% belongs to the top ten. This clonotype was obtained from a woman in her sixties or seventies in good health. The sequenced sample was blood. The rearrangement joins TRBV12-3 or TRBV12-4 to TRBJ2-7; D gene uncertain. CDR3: CASGLVSHEQYF. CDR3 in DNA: TGTGCCAGCGGGCTAGTAAGCCACGAGCAGTACTTC.